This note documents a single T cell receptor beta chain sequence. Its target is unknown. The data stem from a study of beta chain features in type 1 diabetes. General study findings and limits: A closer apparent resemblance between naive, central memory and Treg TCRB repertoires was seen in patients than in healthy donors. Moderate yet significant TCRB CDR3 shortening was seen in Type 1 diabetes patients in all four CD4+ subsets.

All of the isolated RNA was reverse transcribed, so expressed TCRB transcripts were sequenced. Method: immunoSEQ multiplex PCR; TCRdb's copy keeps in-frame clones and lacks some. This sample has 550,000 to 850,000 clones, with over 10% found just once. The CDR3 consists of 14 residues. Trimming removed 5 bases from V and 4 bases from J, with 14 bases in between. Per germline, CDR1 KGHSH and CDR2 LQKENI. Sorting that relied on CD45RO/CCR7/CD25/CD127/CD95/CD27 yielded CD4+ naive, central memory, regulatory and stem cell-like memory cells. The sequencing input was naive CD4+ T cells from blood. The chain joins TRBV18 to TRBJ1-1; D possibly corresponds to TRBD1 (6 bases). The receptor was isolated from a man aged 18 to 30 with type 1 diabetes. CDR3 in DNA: TGTGCCAGCTCATCCACAGGGCTGGGCACTGAAGCTTTCTTT. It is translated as CASSSTGLGTEAFF. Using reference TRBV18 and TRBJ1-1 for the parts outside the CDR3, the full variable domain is NAGVMQNPRHLVRRRGQEARLRCSPMKGHSHVYWYRQLPEEGLKFMVYLQKENIIDESGMPKERFSAEFPKEGPSILRIQQVVRGDSAAYFCASSSTGLGTEAFFGQGTRLTVV.